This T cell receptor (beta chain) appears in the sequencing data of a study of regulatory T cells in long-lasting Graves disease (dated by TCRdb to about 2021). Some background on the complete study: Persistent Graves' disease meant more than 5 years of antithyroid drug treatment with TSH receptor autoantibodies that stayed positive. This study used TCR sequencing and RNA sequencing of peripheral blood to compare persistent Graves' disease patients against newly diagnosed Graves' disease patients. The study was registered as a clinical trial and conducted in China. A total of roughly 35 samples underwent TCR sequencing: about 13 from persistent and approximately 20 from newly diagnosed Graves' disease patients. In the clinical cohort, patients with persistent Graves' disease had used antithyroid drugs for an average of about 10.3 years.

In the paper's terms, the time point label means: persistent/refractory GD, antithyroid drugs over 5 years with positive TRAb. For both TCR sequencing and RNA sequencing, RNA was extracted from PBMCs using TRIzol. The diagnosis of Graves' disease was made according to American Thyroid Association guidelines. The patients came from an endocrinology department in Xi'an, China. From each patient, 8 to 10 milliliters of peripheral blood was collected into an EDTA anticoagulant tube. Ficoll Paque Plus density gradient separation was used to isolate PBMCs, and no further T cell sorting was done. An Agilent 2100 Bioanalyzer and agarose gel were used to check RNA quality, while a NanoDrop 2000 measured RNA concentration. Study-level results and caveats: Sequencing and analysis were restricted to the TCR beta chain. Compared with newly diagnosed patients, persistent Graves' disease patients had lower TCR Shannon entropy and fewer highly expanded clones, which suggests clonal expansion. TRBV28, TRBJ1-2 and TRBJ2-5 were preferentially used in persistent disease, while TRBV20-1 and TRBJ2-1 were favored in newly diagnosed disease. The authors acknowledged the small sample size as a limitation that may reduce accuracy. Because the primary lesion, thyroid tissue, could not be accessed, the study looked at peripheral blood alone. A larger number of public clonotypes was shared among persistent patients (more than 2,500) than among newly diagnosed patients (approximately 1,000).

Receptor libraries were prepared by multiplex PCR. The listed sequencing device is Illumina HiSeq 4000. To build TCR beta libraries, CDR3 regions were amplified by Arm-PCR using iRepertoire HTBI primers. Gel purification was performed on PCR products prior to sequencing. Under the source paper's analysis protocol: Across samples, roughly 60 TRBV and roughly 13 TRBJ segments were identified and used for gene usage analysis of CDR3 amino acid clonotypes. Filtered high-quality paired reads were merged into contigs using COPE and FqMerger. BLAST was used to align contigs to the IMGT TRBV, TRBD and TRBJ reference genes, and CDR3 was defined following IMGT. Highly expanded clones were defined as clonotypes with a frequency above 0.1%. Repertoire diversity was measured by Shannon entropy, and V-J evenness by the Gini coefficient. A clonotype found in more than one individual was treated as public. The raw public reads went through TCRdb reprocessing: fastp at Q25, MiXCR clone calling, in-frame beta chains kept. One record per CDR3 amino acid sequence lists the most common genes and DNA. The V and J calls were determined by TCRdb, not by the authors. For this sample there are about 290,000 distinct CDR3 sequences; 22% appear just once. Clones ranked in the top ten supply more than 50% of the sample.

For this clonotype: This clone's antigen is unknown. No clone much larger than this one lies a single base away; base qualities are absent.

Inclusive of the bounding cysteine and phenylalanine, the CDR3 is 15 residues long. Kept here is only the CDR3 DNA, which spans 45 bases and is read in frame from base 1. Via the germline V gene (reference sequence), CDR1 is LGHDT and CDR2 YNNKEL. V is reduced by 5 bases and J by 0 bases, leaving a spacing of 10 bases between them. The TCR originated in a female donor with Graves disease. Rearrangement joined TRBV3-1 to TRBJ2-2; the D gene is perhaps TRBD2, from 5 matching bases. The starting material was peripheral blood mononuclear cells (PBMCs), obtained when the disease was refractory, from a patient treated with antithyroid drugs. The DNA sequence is TGTGCCAGCAGCTTACCACTAGCGAACACCGGGGAGCTGTTTTTT. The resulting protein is CASSLPLANTGELFF.